This T cell receptor beta chain derives from a study of blood T cell repertoires in COVID-19. The CDR3 is made up of 14 amino acids. The germline gives CDR1 SGHKS, CDR2 YYEKEE (reference sequence). Trimming removed 0 bases from V and 8 bases from J; junction bases left unmatched: 7. Measured with immunoSEQ multiplex PCR; TCRdb has only the in-frame clones, and not every one. Among some 110,000 clones, roughly 89% were seen once, and the ten largest hold 3.5% to 5%. Sequencing used peripheral blood. The chain joins TRBV5-5 to TRBJ1-2; 7 bases map to TRBD1. The TCR comes from a man aged 40-55 years with acute or convalescent COVID-19. The DNA of the CDR3 is TGTGCCAGCAGCTTGGTACAGGGGTCGGGAGGCTACACCTTC. Translation: CASSLVQGSGGYTF.